The rows below give T cell receptor beta chains drawn from one sample of a study of control samples from healthy donors and cancer patients. The protocol was immunoSEQ multiplex PCR, while the TCRdb copy is restricted to in-frame clones and leaves out a portion. The sample records about 140,000 clones, 90% to 95% being singletons. Sequencing was done on a sample of blood. All receptors come from a middle-aged man in good health. The CDR3 runs from the conserved cysteine through the conserved F or W. A D gene is named only where the DNA matches it firmly. For some rows the clone size is stated as once, few or many, or as a class when expanded; others skip it.

clone size | J gene | V gene | D gene | CDR3 DNA | CDR3 protein
NA | TRBJ1-1 | TRBV13 | TRBD1 | TGTGCCAGCAGCTTCCTCACTGGGGGACAGGGGAGCACTGAAGCTTTCTTT | CASSFLTGGQGSTEAFF
NA | TRBJ1-1 | TRBV12-3/TRBV12-4 | NA | TGTGCCAGCAGCGACCCGGGGGGTGAAGCTTTCTTT | CASSDPGGEAFF
once | TRBJ1-3 | TRBV2 | NA | TGTGCCAGCAGTACATCAGGGGTAACCTCTGGAAACACCATATATTTT | CASSTSGVTSGNTIYF
NA | TRBJ2-7 | TRBV19 | NA | TGTGCCAGTAGTATGGAGTTCGGAGGATCCTACGAGCAGTACTTC | CASSMEFGGSYEQYF
NA | TRBJ1-1 | TRBV6-5 | NA | TGTGCCAGCAGTTTAGGCAGGGTCACTGAAGCTTTCTTT | CASSLGRVTEAFF
NA | TRBJ1-5 | TRBV6-5 | NA | TGTGCCAGCAGAGACCAGGAGGGCAATCAGCCCCAGCATTTT | CASRDQEGNQPQHF
NA | TRBJ2-1 | TRBV5-4 | NA | TGTGCCAGCAGCTTCGCTGGGACGCCCCACAATGAGCAGTTCTTC | CASSFAGTPHNEQFF
NA | TRBJ2-3 | TRBV10-3 | NA | TGTGCCAGCGGAGCAGGGGGGGGCGGCACAGATACGCAGTATTTT | CASGAGGGGTDTQYF
NA | TRBJ2-5 | TRBV10-3 | NA | TGTGCCATCAGTGACAGACAAGAGACCCAGTACTTC | CAISDRQETQYF
NA | TRBJ1-3 | TRBV12-3/TRBV12-4 | NA | TGTGCCAGCAGCCTGGGCCACCGGGACACCATATATTTT | CASSLGHRDTIYF
NA | TRBJ1-2 | TRBV12-3/TRBV12-4 | TRBD1 | TGTGCCAGCCGGGACAGGGCATCCTATGGCTACACCTTC | CASRDRASYGYTF
NA | TRBJ1-1 | TRBV6-5 | NA | TGTGCCAGCAGGAGCAGGGAGCGAGGCACTGAAGCTTTCTTT | CASRSRERGTEAFF
NA | TRBJ1-1 | TRBV12-3/TRBV12-4 | NA | TGTGCCAGCAGTTTACAGCAGAACACTGAAGCTTTCTTT | CASSLQQNTEAFF
once | TRBJ1-1 | TRBV11-2 | NA | TGTGCCAGCAGCCCCCTCGGTTTGGAGTATACTGAAGCTTTCTTT | CASSPLGLEYTEAFF
NA | TRBJ1-5 | TRBV4-1 | TRBD1 | TGCGCCAGCAGCGAGGTCGGGACAGGCCCCAATCAGCCCCAGCATTTT | CASSEVGTGPNQPQHF
NA | TRBJ2-5 | TRBV5-8 | TRBD2 | TGTGCCAGCAGCTTAATCGGACTAGCGGAAGAGACCCAGTACTTC | CASSLIGLAEETQYF
NA | TRBJ1-4 | TRBV7-9 | NA | TGTGCCAGCAGCCCAGGGAGTGAGACTAATGAAAAACTGTTTTTT | CASSPGSETNEKLFF
NA | TRBJ2-1 | TRBV7-8 | TRBD2 | TGTGCCAGCAGCTTAGGGACTAGCGGGGGGAATGAGCAGTTCTTC | CASSLGTSGGNEQFF
NA | TRBJ2-3 | TRBV5-4 | TRBD2 | TGTGCCAGCCTCTCGGCGGGAGAGACAGATACGCAGTATTTT | CASLSAGETDTQYF
NA | TRBJ1-1 | TRBV6-5 | NA | TGTGCCAGCAGTTACTCCGGCAGGAACACTGAAGCTTTCTTT | CASSYSGRNTEAFF
NA | TRBJ2-6 | TRBV12-3/TRBV12-4 | NA | TGTGCCAGCAGTTTTCATGGGGCCAACGTCCTGACTTTC | CASSFHGANVLTF
NA | TRBJ1-2 | TRBV5-4 | NA | TGTGCCAGCAGCTTGGGGACAAAGAGTGGCTACACCTTC | CASSLGTKSGYTF
NA | TRBJ2-2 | TRBV4-3 | NA | TGCGCCAGCAGCCAAGCTTTGGGCACCGGGGAGCTGTTTTTT | CASSQALGTGELFF
once | TRBJ2-1 | TRBV7-8 | NA | TGTGCCAGCAGCATAACAGCAGGATCCCACAATGAGCAGTTCTTC | CASSITAGSHNEQFF
NA | TRBJ2-1 | TRBV6-5 | TRBD2 | TGTGCCAGCGAGCGGGACTCCTACAATGAGCAGTTCTTC | CASERDSYNEQFF
once | TRBJ2-7 | TRBV29-1 | NA | TGCAGCGTTGAAGTTAGGGATTCCTACGAGCAGTACTTC | CSVEVRDSYEQYF
NA | TRBJ1-5 | TRBV4-1 | NA | TGCGCCAGCAGCTGGACCCTCGACAATCAGCCCCAGCATTTT | CASSWTLDNQPQHF
NA | TRBJ2-1 | TRBV14 | NA | TGTGCCAGCAGCCACAGGACCCCTTTTTACAATGAGCAGTTCTTC | CASSHRTPFYNEQFF
NA | TRBJ2-1 | TRBV19 | NA | TGTGCCAGTAGGGAGGGTGGTGGGCAGTTCTTC | CASREGGGQFF
NA | TRBJ2-1 | TRBV30 | TRBD2 | TGTGCCTGGAGGGTATCGTTGCGGGAGGGCCTCTACAATGAGCAGTTCTTC | CAWRVSLREGLYNEQFF
NA | TRBJ1-1 | TRBV10-2 | NA | TGCGCCAGCAGTGAGGAGACAGCGCCTGAAGCTTTCTTT | CASSEETAPEAFF
NA | TRBJ2-7 | TRBV27 | TRBD2 | TGTGCCAGCAGTTTATTAGGAGCGGGAGGCCACGAGCAGTACTTC | CASSLLGAGGHEQYF
NA | TRBJ1-5 | TRBV7-2 | NA | TGTGCCAGCAGCTTAGGGGGCCCGGGTAAAGGGCCCCAGCATTTT | CASSLGGPGKGPQHF
NA | TRBJ1-1 | TRBV13 | NA | TGTGCCAGCAGCTTAGCTTACTGGAACACTGAAGCTTTCTTT | CASSLAYWNTEAFF
once | TRBJ2-5 | TRBV27 | TRBD2 | TGTGCCAGTTCCTACTTGACTAGCGGGAGAAGAGAGACCCAGTACTTC | CASSYLTSGRRETQYF
NA | TRBJ2-1 | TRBV9 | TRBD2 | TGTGCCAGCAGCGTAGTATCAGGTGGGAGGGCCAATGAGCAGTTCTTC | CASSVVSGGRANEQFF
once | TRBJ2-3 | TRBV21-1 | NA | TGTGCCAGCAGCACCTCGTACCGGGGAGGCGCAGATACGCAGTATTTT | CASSTSYRGGADTQYF
NA | TRBJ1-3 | TRBV25-1 | NA | TGTGCCAGCAGCCCGGGGGCAGGAAACACCATATATTTT | CASSPGAGNTIYF
NA | TRBJ1-2 | TRBV28 | NA | TGTGCCAGCACCTCGACAGGACCGAACTATGGCTACACCTTC | CASTSTGPNYGYTF
NA | TRBJ1-1 | TRBV7-2 | TRBD1 | TGTGCCAGCAACCAAAAGACTCGACAGGGGCTCACTGAAGCTTTCTTT | CASNQKTRQGLTEAFF
once | TRBJ1-1 | TRBV19 | NA | TGTGCCAGTAGTATAGTATCCAAATGGAACACTGAAGCTTTCTTT | CASSIVSKWNTEAFF
NA | TRBJ1-1 | TRBV18 | TRBD1 | TGTGCCAGCTCACCCCCTTATAGGGGGCAAGGCACTGAAGCTTTCTTT | CASSPPYRGQGTEAFF
NA | TRBJ2-1 | TRBV9 | NA | TGTGCCAGCAGCCCCCCGGACAGTTACAATGAGCAGTTCTTC | CASSPPDSYNEQFF
NA | TRBJ2-1 | TRBV18 | NA | TGTGCCAGCTCACCGTTAAGGGGTCCGAATGAGCAGTTCTTC | CASSPLRGPNEQFF
NA | TRBJ1-2 | TRBV12-3/TRBV12-4 | NA | TGTGCCAGCAGTTCGGACCCAACAGGGGGCTACACCTTC | CASSSDPTGGYTF
NA | TRBJ2-1 | TRBV28 | TRBD2 | TGTGCCAGCAGTTTAACGGGACTAGCCAGCTCCTACAATGAGCAGTTCTTC | CASSLTGLASSYNEQFF
NA | TRBJ2-6 | TRBV3-1/TRBV3-2 | NA | TGTGCCAGCAGCCAAAGGAGTTCCGGGGCCAACGTCCTGACTTTC | CASSQRSSGANVLTF
NA | TRBJ2-7 | TRBV5-1 | NA | TGCGCCAGCAGCTCCCGGGACGGACCCTACGAGCAGTACTTC | CASSSRDGPYEQYF
NA | TRBJ2-7 | TRBV7-3 | NA | TGTGCCAGCAGCTTAACGGGATCCCACGAGCAGTACTTC | CASSLTGSHEQYF
NA | TRBJ2-2 | TRBV30 | NA | TGTGCCTGGAGTGTACGATGGGGCAGTAGCGACACCGGGGAGCTGTTTTTT | CAWSVRWGSSDTGELFF
NA | TRBJ1-4 | TRBV7-2 | NA | TGTGCCAGCAGCCGGAGTCTGGGGGAAAAACTGTTTTTT | CASSRSLGEKLFF
NA | TRBJ1-5 | TRBV15 | NA | TGTGCCACCAGCAGAGATAAAGGTTACAATCAGCCCCAGCATTTT | CATSRDKGYNQPQHF
NA | TRBJ1-5 | TRBV21-1 | NA | TGTGCCAGCAGCAAAGGACGGGATAGCAATCAGCCCCAGCATTTT | CASSKGRDSNQPQHF
NA | TRBJ1-5 | TRBV3-1/TRBV3-2 | NA | TGTGCCAGCAGCCAAGCTCCAGGGTCCCGTTGGCCCCAGCATTTT | CASSQAPGSRWPQHF